This T cell receptor beta chain is from a study of Ad26.COV2.S vaccination and SARS-CoV-2 variants. In the study overall: Ad26.COV2.S was injected intramuscularly once or twice, 56 days apart. Overall study results and limits: Following vaccination, spike-specific CD8+ and CD4+ T cell responses reportedly exhibited substantial breadth.

For this clone: Its cognate antigen is unknown.

As to treatment: about 20 received Ad26.COV2.S at low or high dose, single or two shots; a few received placebo; per-sample allocation not given. Sampling happened 63 days after the first vaccine or placebo injection. The CDR3 runs to 15 residues. CDR1 and CDR2 from the germline V gene are SQVTM and ANQGSEA. The V end lost 0 bases, the J end lost 4 bases, and 15 bases lay between the germline ends. Libraries were prepared by immunoSEQ multiplex PCR; TCRdb keeps only in-frame clonotypes and omits some of them. The table shows some 240,000 clones, with 70% to 90% occurring only once. The sample consisted of peripheral blood, taken in a trial of Ad26.COV2.S vaccine versus placebo. The receptor was derived from a person between 18 and 65 years old who received the Ad26.COV2.S COVID-19 vaccine or a placebo. V usage is TRBV29-1 and J usage is TRBJ1-2; D is ambiguous. The CDR3, as DNA: TGCAGCGTTGAAGATAGGAAAGAACAGACCTATGGCTACACCTTC. This sequence encodes CSVEDRKEQTYGYTF.